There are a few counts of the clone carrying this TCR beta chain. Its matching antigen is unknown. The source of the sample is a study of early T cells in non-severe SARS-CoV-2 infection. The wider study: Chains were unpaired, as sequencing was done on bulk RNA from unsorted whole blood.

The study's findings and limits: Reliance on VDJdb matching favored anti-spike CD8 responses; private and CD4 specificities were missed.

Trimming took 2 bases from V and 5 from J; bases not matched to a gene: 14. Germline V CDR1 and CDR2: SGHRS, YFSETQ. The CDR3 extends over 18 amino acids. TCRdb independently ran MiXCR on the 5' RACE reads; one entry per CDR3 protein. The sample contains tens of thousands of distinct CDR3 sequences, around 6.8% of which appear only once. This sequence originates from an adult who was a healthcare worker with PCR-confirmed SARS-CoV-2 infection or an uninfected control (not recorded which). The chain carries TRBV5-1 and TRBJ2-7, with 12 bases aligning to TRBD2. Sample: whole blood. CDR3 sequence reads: CASSLPETSGGEDNEQYF. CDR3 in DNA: TGCGCCAGCAGCTTACCCGAGACTAGCGGGGGAGAAGACAACGAGCAGTACTTC.